The 10 T cell receptor beta chains below come from one sample, sequenced in a study of cytomegalovirus exposure and HLA in healthy donors. Data came from immunoSEQ multiplex PCR; TCRdb stores just in-frame clones and leaves some out. The sample records fewer than 75,000 clones, around 95% being singletons. Sequencing was done on a sample of PBMCs. The receptors here all came from a woman aged 18-29 years in good health and CMV-seropositive.

The chain couples TRBV7-8 to TRBJ1-1; 8 bases agree with TRBD1. This CDR3 has 14 residues. The ends lost 5 bases at V and 4 bases at J; junction bases unmatched: 6. Germline V gives CDR1 SGHVS, CDR2 FQNEAQ. This CDR3 reads CASSPGQGVTEAFF. As DNA, the CDR3 is TGTGCCAGCAGCCCAGGACAGGGTGTCACTGAAGCTTTCTTT. Looking up the rest from reference TRBV7-8 and TRBJ1-1 gives the full variable domain: GAGVSQSPRYKVAKRGQDVALRCDPISGHVSLFWYQQALGQGPEFLTYFQNEAQLDKSGLPSDRFFAERPEGSVSTLKIQRTQQEDSAVYLCASSPGQGVTEAFFGQGTRLTVV.

This chain joins TRBV4-3 and TRBJ2-2, with D possibly being TRBD2 (5 bases). V shed 1 base and J shed 2 bases, with 8 bases lying between them. CDR1 and CDR2 (germline): LGHNA, YSLEER. CDR3 length: 15 residues. In DNA, the CDR3 is TGCGCCAGCAGCCAAGGCGGAGGAAACACCGGGGAGCTGTTTTTT. It codes for CASSQGGGNTGELFF.

This clone occurred once. The J gene is TRBJ2-1, the V gene TRBV2; 9 nucleotides line up with TRBD1. There are 15 residues in the CDR3. Germline V gene sequence: CDR1 SNHLY, CDR2 FYNNEI. With V trimmed by 5 bases and J by 4 bases, 6 bases remained unmatched. CDR3 sequence reads: CASSPQGAGYNEQFF. DNA of the CDR3: TGTGCCAGCAGTCCACAGGGGGCAGGGTACAATGAGCAGTTCTTC.

This chain links TRBV19 with TRBJ2-5; perhaps TRBD2 as D (5 bases). The CDR3 totals 14 residues. V lost 3 bases, J lost 2 bases, and 10 bases lay in between. Germline CDR1 and CDR2: LNHDA and SQIVND (reference sequence). This CDR3 is CASSIGPGQETQYF. In nucleotides, the CDR3 is TGTGCCAGTAGTATTGGGCCGGGGCAAGAGACCCAGTACTTC.

The CDR3 DNA sequence: TGCGCCAGCAGTTCGGTGGTAGGAGGGCCCGCTTACAATGAGCAGTTCTTC. Protein sequence: CASSSVVGGPAYNEQFF. This chain links TRBV5-1 with TRBJ2-1; a weak D match, TRBD2 (6 bases). Germline V gene sequence: CDR1 SGHRS, CDR2 YFSETQ. Trimming stripped 5 bases from V and 4 bases from J, with 22 bases between. CDR3 length: 17 amino acids.

V usage is TRBV15 and J usage is TRBJ2-5, with TRBD2 matching over 7 bases. V shed 5 bases and J 2 bases; nucleotides not matched to a gene: 11. The CDR3 length is 16 residues. The germline V gene has CDR1 LNHNV and CDR2 YYDKDF (reference sequence). CDR3 nucleotide sequence: TGTGCCACCAGCGGGGGGGTGGGTGAGTCACAAGAGACCCAGTACTTC. This sequence encodes CATSGGVGESQETQYF.

This chain connects TRBV7-2 to TRBJ2-5, with 14 nucleotides matching TRBD2. Germline loops: CDR1 SGHTA, CDR2 FQGNSA. With 6 bases clipped from V and 1 base from J, the junction kept 1 base outside the gene matches. The CDR3 loop spans 15 amino acids. CDR3 coding DNA: TGTGCCAGCAGGACTAGCGGGGGGGTCCAAGAGACCCAGTACTTC. Protein sequence: CASRTSGGVQETQYF.

The chain combines TRBV4-1 with TRBJ2-7; D is possibly TRBD1 (5 bases). Between the trimmed V and J ends, which lost 0 bases and 0 bases, there was a span of 9 bases. The CDR3 runs to 15 residues. The V gene's germline CDR1 is MGHRA and CDR2 YSYEKL. CDR3 amino acids: CASSQEARDSYEQYF. For the CDR3, the DNA is TGCGCCAGCAGCCAAGAGGCCAGGGACTCCTACGAGCAGTACTTC.

This clone showed up just once. V usage is TRBV19 and J usage is TRBJ1-1, with TRBD1 identical over 7 bases. Germline trimming cut 5 bases from V and 4 bases from J; bases unmatched to any gene: 1. The germline gives CDR1 LNHDA, CDR2 SQIVND (reference sequence). CDR3 length: 12 residues. The CDR3 DNA sequence: TGTGCCAGTAGTGCAGGGGGCACTGAAGCTTTCTTT. Translated: CASSAGGTEAFF.

The V gene is TRBV7-2, the J gene TRBJ2-3; D might be TRBD2 (5 bases). The germline gives CDR1 SGHTA, CDR2 FQGNSA. The V gene lost 3 bases and the J gene lost 2 bases, with 9 bases spanning the gap. The CDR3 consists of 14 residues. CDR3 DNA: TGTGCCAGCAGCTTGAGGGCAGACACAGATACGCAGTATTTT. Translating gives CASSLRADTDTQYF. Full variable domain (missing parts from reference TRBV7-2 and TRBJ2-3): GAGVSQSPSNKVTEKGKDVELRCDPISGHTALYWYRQSLGQGLEFLIYFQGNSAPDKSGLPSDRFSAERTGGSVSTLTIQRTQQEDSAVYLCASSLRADTDTQYFGPGTRLTVL.